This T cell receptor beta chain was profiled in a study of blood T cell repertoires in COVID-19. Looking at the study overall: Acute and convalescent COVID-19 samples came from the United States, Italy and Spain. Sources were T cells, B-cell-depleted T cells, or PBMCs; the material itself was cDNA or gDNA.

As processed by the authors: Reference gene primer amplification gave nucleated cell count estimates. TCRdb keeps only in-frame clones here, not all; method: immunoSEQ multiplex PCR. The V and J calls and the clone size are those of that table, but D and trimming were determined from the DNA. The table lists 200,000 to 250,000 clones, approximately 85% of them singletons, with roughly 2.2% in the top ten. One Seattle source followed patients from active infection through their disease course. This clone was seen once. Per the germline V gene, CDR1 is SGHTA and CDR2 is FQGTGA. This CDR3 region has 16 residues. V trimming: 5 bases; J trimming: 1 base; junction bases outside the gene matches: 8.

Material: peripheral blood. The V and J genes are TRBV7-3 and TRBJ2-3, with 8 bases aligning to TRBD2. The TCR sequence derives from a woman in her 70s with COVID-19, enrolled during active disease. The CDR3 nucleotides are TGTGCCAGCAGCCCCCAAGGAGCGGGAGGCACAGATACGCAGTATTTT. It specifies CASSPQGAGGTDTQYF.